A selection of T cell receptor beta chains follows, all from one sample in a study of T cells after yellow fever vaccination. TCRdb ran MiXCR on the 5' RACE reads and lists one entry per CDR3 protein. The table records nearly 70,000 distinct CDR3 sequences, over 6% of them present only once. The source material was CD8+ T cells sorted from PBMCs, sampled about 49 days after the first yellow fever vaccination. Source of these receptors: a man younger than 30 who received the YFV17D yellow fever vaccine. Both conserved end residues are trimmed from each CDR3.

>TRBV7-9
ASSYRALEETQY
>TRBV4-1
ASSPGLAGVTDRETQY
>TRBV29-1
SVSSGGGYT
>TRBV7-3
ASSLYGSTPSGANVLT
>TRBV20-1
SAMQGTGDTQY
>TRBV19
ASRVAGSAETQY
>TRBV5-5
ASSAGTGGPYGYT
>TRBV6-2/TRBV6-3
ASSVPGGPLPNEQF
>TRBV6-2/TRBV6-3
ASGSWLAGGSSYNEQF
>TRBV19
ATATDPYEQY
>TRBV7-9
ASSPPSGYQETQY
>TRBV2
ASYGLAGPGELF
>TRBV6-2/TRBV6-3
ASSLSGGEQF
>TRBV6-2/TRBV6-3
ASSPGQGSSYNSPLH
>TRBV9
ASSVPLPGTDTQY
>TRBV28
ASIPGTASTDTQY
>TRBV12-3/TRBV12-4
ASSPVYTEAF
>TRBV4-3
ASSQSETGSSYNEQF
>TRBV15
ATRGRDYEQY
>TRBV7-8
ASSLAPGFYGYT
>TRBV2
ASSETLTGLATDTQY
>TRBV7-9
ASSSGGRNTGELF
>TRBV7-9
ASPPPGTSVEDTQY
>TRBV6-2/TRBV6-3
ASSYVYQPQH
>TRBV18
ASSPGANQPQH
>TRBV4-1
ASSLTPLSGGGNQETQY
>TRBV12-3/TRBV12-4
ASRGLAGNTGELF
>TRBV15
ATSRITGPSTDTQY
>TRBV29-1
SVDLPGQGTQETQY
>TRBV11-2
ASSRRPGLARRYQETQY
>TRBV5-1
ASSPDPGQADYT
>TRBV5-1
ASSRDRGVYGYT
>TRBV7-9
ASGTGPNTEAF
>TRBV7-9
ASSQSGGRETQY
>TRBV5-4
ASSSGLDNEQF
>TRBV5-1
ASSPGRDTEAF
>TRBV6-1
ASSEWDGPNQPQH
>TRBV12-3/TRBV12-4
ASSYRSGGQNTQY
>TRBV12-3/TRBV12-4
ASSPSLGSPYEQY
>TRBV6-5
ASSYSGGSGANVLT
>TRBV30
AWTGVGTSAYEQY
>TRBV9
ASSDPRAATNTGELF
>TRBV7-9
ASSPTAGRYNEQF
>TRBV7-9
ASSLWDTPTRNSPLH
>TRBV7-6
ASSLASQGHEQF
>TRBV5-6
ASSRAAGYNNEQF
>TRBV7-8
ASRSVVGAQETQY
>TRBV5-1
ASSRVPGVGNEQF
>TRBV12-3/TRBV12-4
ASSPGQGPPLNIGYT
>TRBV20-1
SASRLAGALLSNEQF
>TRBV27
ASSSATSYEQY
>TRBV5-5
ASSFWLYTDTQY
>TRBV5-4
ASSWVNEQF
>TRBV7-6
ASSSGQGGTYEQY
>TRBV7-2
ASSSGQVNTEAF
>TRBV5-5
ASSLAGLFTDTQY
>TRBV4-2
ASSQGGQGGSYEQY
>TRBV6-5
ASSIRDSSSSGANVLT
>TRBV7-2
ASSLNLAGERNEQF